These 5 T cell receptor beta chains were sequenced from one sample in a study of blood T cell repertoires in COVID-19 (dated by TCRdb to the early 2020s). Receptor libraries were prepared by the immunoSEQ multiplex PCR assay. The table was pulled from immuneACCESS by TCRdb, which kept in-frame rearrangements only. Such tables lose some clones; where checked, under half of the loss comes from unresolved V genes, and the rest has no known cause. The sample profile shows about 150,000 clones; 87% of them were found once. Jointly, the top ten make up about 4% of the sample. The sample comprised PBMCs or T cells enriched from blood (not recorded which). These TCRs come from a woman between 40 and 55 years old who had been exposed to COVID-19.

This clone was seen once. V gene TRBV6-5 combines with J gene TRBJ1-1, with a possible D match to TRBD1 (6 bases). Germline lookup yields CDR1 MNHEY and CDR2 SVGAGI. The V end was cut by 7 bases, the J end by 1 base, with 16 bases between. CDR3 length: 15 residues. The CDR3 sequence is CASNRGGVKNTEAFF. CDR3 bases: TGTGCCAGCAATCGAGGGGGGGTGAAGAACACTGAAGCTTTCTTT.

The chain recombines TRBV27 with TRBJ1-2, with 9 bases matching TRBD1. V lost 5 bases, J lost 8 bases, and 18 bases stayed unmatched. Germline CDR1 MNHEY, CDR2 SMNVEV (reference sequence). The CDR3 totals 17 residues. The CDR3 reads CASSPPGTGNTRGGYTF. The CDR3 DNA follows: TGTGCCAGCAGTCCACCCGGGACAGGGAATACCCGGGGGGGCTACACCTTC.

The chain recombines TRBV9 with TRBJ2-7, with D tentatively TRBD1 (5 bases). V lost 4 bases, J lost 1 base, and 15 bases lay in between. CDR1 and CDR2 (germline): SGDLS, YYNGEE. This CDR3 is built from 15 residues. CDR3 sequence: CASSPRPTDSYEQYF. CDR3 nucleotide sequence: TGTGCCAGCAGCCCCCGTCCGACAGATTCCTACGAGCAGTACTTC.

This clone was observed a handful of times. The chain combines TRBV4-1 with TRBJ2-7; a possible D gene is TRBD1 (6 bases). Germline CDR1 reads MGHRA; CDR2 reads YSYEKL. V lost 3 bases to trimming and J lost 1 base, with 10 bases between them. CDR3 length equals 14 residues. CDR3 protein: CASSHPGQSYEQYF. For the CDR3, the DNA is TGCGCCAGCAGCCACCCGGGACAATCCTACGAGCAGTACTTC.

This chain links TRBV6-5 with TRBJ2-1; 12 nucleotides line up with TRBD2. The V gene's germline CDR1 is MNHEY and CDR2 SVGAGI. This CDR3 region has 15 residues. V shed 0 bases and J 8 bases; nucleotides not matched to a gene: 2. CDR3: CASSYSTSGGYEQFF. The CDR3 DNA sequence: TGTGCCAGCAGTTACTCGACTAGCGGGGGCTATGAGCAGTTCTTC.